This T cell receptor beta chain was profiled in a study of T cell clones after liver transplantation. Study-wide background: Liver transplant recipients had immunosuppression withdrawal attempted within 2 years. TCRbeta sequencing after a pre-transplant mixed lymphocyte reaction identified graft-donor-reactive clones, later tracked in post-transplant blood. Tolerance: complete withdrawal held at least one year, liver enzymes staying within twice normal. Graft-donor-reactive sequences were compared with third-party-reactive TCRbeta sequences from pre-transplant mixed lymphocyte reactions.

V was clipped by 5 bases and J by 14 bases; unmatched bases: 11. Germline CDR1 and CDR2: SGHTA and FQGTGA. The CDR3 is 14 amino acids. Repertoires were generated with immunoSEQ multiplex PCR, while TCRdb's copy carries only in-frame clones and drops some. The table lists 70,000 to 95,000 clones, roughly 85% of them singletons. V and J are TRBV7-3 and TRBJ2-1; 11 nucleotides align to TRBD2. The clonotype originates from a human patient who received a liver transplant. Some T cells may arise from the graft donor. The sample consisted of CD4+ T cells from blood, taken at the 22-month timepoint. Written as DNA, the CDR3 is TGTGCCAGCAGCACCTCGACTAGCGGGGTTTCGAAGTTCTTC. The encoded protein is CASSTSTSGVSKFF.